This TCR beta chain derives from a study of a mutant IDH1 vaccine in newly diagnosed glioma. Looking at the study overall: Treated patients had a mean age of approximately 41 years and a sex split that was around 62% male and about 38% female. Patients' prior therapy spanned radiotherapy, temozolomide, or both; most underwent both. Study-wide points: Seemingly, top peripheral T cell clonotype changes bore no relation to pseudoprogression. Vaccine-induced immune responses occurred in roughly 93% of patients.

Time point defined: week 5, during vaccination. Each dose of the vaccine consisted of 300 ug of mutant IDH1 20-mer peptide, with topical imiquimod. Here immunoSEQ multiplex PCR was the method, and the copy in TCRdb shows in-frame clones only, minus some. The table has about 38,000 clones, roughly 74% seen once. This clone has just a few counts. As yet, its antigen is unknown. V lost 3 bases and J lost 5, with 13 bases in between. Germline assignment: CDR1 KGHSH and CDR2 LQKENI. The CDR3 covers 14 residues. V is TRBV18 and J is TRBJ1-1; TRBD1 is a possible D gene (5 bases). The sequencing here drew on PBMCs, taken from a glioma patient whose treatment included an IDH1 peptide vaccine. This clonotype originated in a man aged 40-49 years with glioma. CDR3 sequence: CASSPPGTVTEAFF. CDR3 DNA sequence: TGTGCCAGCTCACCTCCCGGGACGGTTACTGAAGCTTTCTTT.